This T cell receptor (beta chain) was documented in a study of cytomegalovirus exposure and HLA in healthy donors. The PCR made use of 60 Vbeta and 13 Jbeta primers. As handled by the study authors: Per a later analysis, the number of unique TCR beta chains was roughly 80 million, of which about 11 million were shared. The method was immunoSEQ multiplex PCR; TCRdb's version includes in-frame clones alone and lacks a portion of them. The V and J calls and clone size were taken over from that table, and D and trimming were inferred from the DNA. The data hold some 130,000 clones, with less than 80% observed a single time. The length of the CDR3 is 15 residues. V shed 7 bases, J shed 0 bases, and the junction held 8 bases outside the gene matches. Germline values: CDR1 MNHNY, CDR2 SVGAGI (reference sequence). This clone appeared a few times.

This clonotype was sampled from a female donor in good health and CMV-seropositive. The chain carries TRBV6-6 and TRBJ1-1; 7 bases match TRBD1. Sequenced material: PBMCs. The CDR3, as DNA: TGTGCCAGCACCGCCCGGGACAGCGTGAACACTGAAGCTTTCTTT. This translates into CASTARDSVNTEAFF.